This TCR beta chain was sequenced in a study of blood T cells in healthy people across ages. There are 12 residues in the CDR3. CDR1 and CDR2 (germline): DFQATT, SNEGSKA (reference sequence). V gave up 3 bases and J gave up 13 bases, with 16 bases separating them. Combining a sample-barcoded 5' primer with a J-beta primer mix, a second PCR ran for roughly 7 to 12 cycles. TCRdb passed the 5' RACE reads through MiXCR, listing each CDR3 protein once. The profile covers about 680,000 distinct CDR3 sequences, with about half appearing a single time and roughly a third taken by the ten largest. The sequenced material came from blood. This sequence was found in a woman in her sixties or seventies in good health. The gene calls are TRBV20-1 and TRBJ2-1, with a possible D match to TRBD2 (5 bases). The CDR3 DNA follows: TGCAGTGCTAGTTGGGGAGAGGAGACCCAGTTCTTC. This translates into CSASWGEETQFF.